A single sample is the source of the 12 T cell receptor beta chains below, sequenced in a study of early T cells in non-severe SARS-CoV-2 infection. Via MiXCR, TCRdb re-called the 5' RACE reads, giving one row per CDR3 protein. The data hold tens of thousands of distinct CDR3 sequences, with less than 15% observed a single time. Sequencing input: whole blood. The origin of the receptors is an adult who was a healthcare worker with PCR-confirmed SARS-CoV-2 infection or an uninfected control (not recorded which).

CDR3 amino acids: CSGRTGRETDTQYF. The CDR3 region has the DNA TGCAGCGGACGGACAGGGAGGGAGACAGATACGCAGTATTTT. V and J are TRBV29-1 and TRBJ2-3; D possibly corresponds to TRBD1 (8 bases). Germline V gene sequence: CDR1 SQVTM, CDR2 ANQGSEA. The CDR3 loop spans 14 amino acids. V was shortened by 7 bases and J by 3 bases, with 17 bases between the two germline ends.

In this sample, this clonotype turned up a few times. V is TRBV6-5 and J is TRBJ1-1; D ambiguous. Between the trimmed V and J ends, which lost 5 bases and 2 bases, there was a span of 9 bases. This CDR3 spans 13 amino acids. The germline gives CDR1 MNHEY, CDR2 SVGAGI. CDR3 in DNA: TGTGCCAGCAGTGTCGGGCCAAACACTGAAGCTTTCTTT. Its translation: CASSVGPNTEAFF.

This chain joins TRBV29-1 and TRBJ2-5, with a possible D match to TRBD2 (6 bases). Deletions cut 6 bases from V and 3 bases from J, with 14 bases between. The CDR3 is made up of 13 amino acids. Germline CDR1 SQVTM, CDR2 ANQGSEA. CDR3 amino acids: CSVSGLSEETQYF. In DNA form, the CDR3 reads TGCAGCGTCTCCGGACTATCCGAAGAGACCCAGTACTTC.

This clonotype came up many times. The gene calls are TRBV6-2 or TRBV6-3 and TRBJ2-7, with TRBD1 matching 9 bases. V trimming: 4 bases; J trimming: 3 bases; junction bases outside the gene matches: 4. The CDR3 is 14 residues long. Germline V gene sequence: CDR1 MNHEY, CDR2 SVGEGT. The CDR3 is CASSWSGQGYEQYF. DNA of the CDR3: TGTGCCAGCAGTTGGTCGGGACAGGGCTACGAGCAGTACTTC.

This clonotype was seen many times. The V call is TRBV2, the J call TRBJ1-1; D not certain. The germline V gene has CDR1 SNHLY and CDR2 FYNNEI. This CDR3 region has 11 residues. V dropped 9 bases and J dropped 6 bases, with 11 bases sitting between them. CDR3 region: CARSRASEAFF. The CDR3 bases are TGTGCCAGAAGCCGGGCCTCTGAAGCTTTCTTT.

This clonotype was seen many times. V is TRBV7-9 and J is TRBJ2-7, with TRBD1 matching over 7 bases. Trimming at V came to 5 bases and at J to 0 bases, leaving 7 bases not matched to a gene. CDR1 SEHNR and CDR2 FQNEAQ come from the germline V gene (reference sequence). This CDR3 has 15 residues. CDR3 coding DNA: TGTGCCAGCAGCCCTGGGACAGAAGACTCCTACGAGCAGTACTTC. Its protein is CASSPGTEDSYEQYF.

The CDR3 is CAWSVPLGSPPYEQYF. The DNA for the CDR3 is TGTGCCTGGAGTGTACCCCTGGGCAGCCCTCCCTACGAGCAGTACTTC. The V and J genes are TRBV30 and TRBJ2-7, with D unclear. The germline V and J ends were trimmed by 0 bases and 2 bases, with 17 bases remaining between them. The CDR3 runs to 16 residues. Per the germline V gene, CDR1 is GTSNPN and CDR2 is SVGIG (reference sequence).

This clonotype showed up many times. CDR3 sequence reads: CATKPTPGETQYF. The CDR3 DNA sequence: TGCGCCACAAAGCCGACCCCCGGGGAGACCCAGTACTTC. The chain couples TRBV4-3 to TRBJ2-5; D not certain. The V gene's germline CDR1 is LGHNA and CDR2 YSLEER. V lost 10 bases and J 5 bases, leaving 17 bases between the germline ends. The CDR3 loop spans 13 amino acids.

The chain carries TRBV4-3 and TRBJ1-1; 9 bases line up with TRBD1. J was trimmed by 5 bases and V by 0 bases; bases with no gene match: 7. This CDR3 comprises 16 residues. Germline V gives CDR1 LGHNA, CDR2 YSLEER. The chain's CDR3 is CASSQDPGQGATEAFF. The DNA for the CDR3 is TGCGCCAGCAGCCAAGATCCGGGACAGGGTGCGACTGAAGCTTTCTTT.

This clonotype was detected ten times or more. V is TRBV15 and J is TRBJ2-1; TRBD2 matches at 11 bases. The CDR3 has 18 residues. V was clipped by 3 bases and J by 3 bases; unmatched bases: 10. CDR1 LNHNV and CDR2 YYDKDF come from the germline V gene (reference sequence). The CDR3: CATSRGLSGREYYNEQFF. As DNA, the CDR3 is TGTGCCACCAGCAGGGGTCTTAGCGGGAGGGAATACTACAATGAGCAGTTCTTC. The variable domain in full, completed from reference TRBV15 and TRBJ2-1, reads DAMVIQNPRYQVTQFGKPVTLSCSQTLNHNVMYWYQQKSSQAPKLLFHYYDKDFNNEADTPDNFQSRRPNTSFCFLDIRSPGLGDTAMYLCATSRGLSGREYYNEQFFGPGTRLTVL.

This clonotype was picked up a small number of times. V gene TRBV6-2 or TRBV6-3 combines with J gene TRBJ2-7; TRBD1 or TRBD2 may be the D gene (6 bases each). The CDR3 runs to 15 residues. Germline values: CDR1 MNHEY, CDR2 SVGEGT. The V and J ends lost 2 bases and 7 bases respectively, with 18 bases between them. CDR3 sequence (DNA): TGTGCCAGCAGTTACGCACAGGGAGGAATGGGGGAGCAGTACTTC. Translated, it gives CASSYAQGGMGEQYF.

This chain joins TRBV20-1 and TRBJ1-6; TRBD1 matches 9 bases. CDR1 and CDR2 from the germline V gene are DFQATT and SNEGSKA (reference sequence). The CDR3 is 17 residues long. The V and J ends lost 1 base and 2 bases, in that order; junction bases with no gene match: 6. In DNA form, the CDR3 reads TGCAGTGCTAGAGGGACAGGGGACACGACCTATAATTCACCCCTCCACTTT. The encoded protein is CSARGTGDTTYNSPLHF.